The 23 T cell receptor beta chains below were found in one sample sequenced in a study of technical replicates of blood from several donors. The assay was immunoSEQ multiplex PCR, and TCRdb's table has in-frame clones only and misses some. The repertoire holds about 82,000 clones, roughly 94% seen once, with roughly 0.4% in the top ten. Sequenced sample: T cells isolated from PBMCs. The receptors shown here come from a human donor in good health.

J is TRBJ2-3 and V is TRBV7-3; D is ambiguous. Germline values: CDR1 SGHTA, CDR2 FQGTGA. Trimming left V 1 base short and J 4 bases short, with 9 bases between. There are 14 residues in the CDR3. The CDR3 is CASSLNSFPDTQYF. CDR3 nucleotide sequence: TGTGCCAGCAGCTTAAACTCGTTTCCAGATACGCAGTATTTT.

This clone was seen a single time. The gene calls are TRBV7-3 and TRBJ1-5; 12 positions agree with TRBD1. The CDR3 has 18 amino acids. The ends lost 4 bases at V and 0 bases at J; junction bases unmatched: 7. The V gene's germline CDR1 is SGHTA and CDR2 FQGTGA. DNA of the CDR3: TGTGCCAGCAGCTCAGTGGGGGACAGGGGGCCTAGCAATCAGCCCCAGCATTTT. It is translated as CASSSVGDRGPSNQPQHF. The full variable domain, rest sourced from reference TRBV7-3 and TRBJ1-5, is GAGVSQTPSNKVTEKGKYVELRCDPISGHTALYWYRQSLGQGPEFLIYFQGTGAADDSGLPNDRFFAVRPEGSVSTLKIQRTERGDSAVYLCASSSVGDRGPSNQPQHFGDGTRLSIL.

The rearrangement links TRBV5-1 to TRBJ2-7, with 11 bases that match TRBD2. With 5 bases clipped from V and 4 bases from J, the junction kept 5 bases outside the gene matches. CDR3 size: 14 residues. The V gene's germline CDR1 is SGHRS and CDR2 YFSETQ. CDR3 loop: CASRTSGDVYEQYF. The CDR3 nucleotides read TGCGCCAGCAGGACTAGCGGGGATGTTTACGAGCAGTACTTC.

The rearrangement uses TRBV5-1 and TRBJ2-7, with D possibly TRBD2 on 6 matching bases. This CDR3 region has 15 residues. CDR1 and CDR2 (germline): SGHRS, YFSETQ. With 2 bases removed from V and 4 bases from J, the gap between germline ends came to 16 bases. The CDR3: CASSFVPASAYEQYF. Written as DNA, the CDR3 is TGCGCCAGCAGCTTCGTTCCGGCTAGCGCTTACGAGCAGTACTTC. The whole variable domain, remainder taken from reference TRBV5-1 and TRBJ2-7, is KAGVTQTPRYLIKTRGQQVTLSCSPISGHRSVSWYQQTPGQGLQFLFEYFSETQRNKGNFPGRFSGRQFSNSRSEMNVSTLELGDSALYLCASSFVPASAYEQYFGPGTRLTVT.

The genes are TRBV20-1 and TRBJ2-7; 8 positions agree with TRBD2. The J segment lost 5 bases and the V segment lost 6 bases, leaving 3 bases of the junction unmatched. This CDR3 has 11 residues. From germline, CDR1 is DFQATT and CDR2 SNEGSKA (reference sequence). The CDR3 DNA reads TGCAGTGCGAGGACTAGCAACGAGCAGTACTTC. This encodes CSARTSNEQYF.

The chain recombines TRBV7-9 with TRBJ2-3, with D possibly TRBD1 on 6 matching bases. Between the trimmed V and J ends, which lost 5 bases and 0 bases, there was a span of 15 bases. There are 16 residues in the CDR3. The germline V gene encodes CDR1 SEHNR and CDR2 FQNEAQ (reference sequence). The DNA for the CDR3 is TGTGCCAGCAGCCCCGGGACAAGCTATAGCACAGATACGCAGTATTTT. The encoded protein is CASSPGTSYSTDTQYF. The full variable domain, rest sourced from reference TRBV7-9 and TRBJ2-3, is DTGVSQNPRHKITKRGQNVTFRCDPISEHNRLYWYRQTLGQGPEFLTYFQNEAQLEKSRLLSDRFSAERPKGSFSTLEIQRTEQGDSAMYLCASSPGTSYSTDTQYFGPGTRLTVL.

The chain combines TRBV6-5 with TRBJ1-2, with D unclear. Germline V gene sequence: CDR1 MNHEY, CDR2 SVGAGI. Trimming cost V 6 bases and J 0 bases, with 14 bases left between them. This CDR3 is 15 amino acids long. CDR3 sequence: CASSRIGEANYGYTF. The CDR3 region has the DNA TGTGCCAGCAGCCGCATCGGGGAGGCTAACTATGGCTACACCTTC.

The chain couples TRBV12-5 to TRBJ2-7; TRBD2 matches at 7 bases. V shed 3 bases and J 3 bases; nucleotides not matched to a gene: 5. Germline V gene data show CDR1 as LGHNT and CDR2 as FRNRAP. CDR3 length: 14 amino acids. The CDR3 bases are TGTGCTAGTGGTTTAGCGGGAACGTTCTACGAGCAGTACTTC. Its translation: CASGLAGTFYEQYF.

The rearrangement uses TRBV4-2 and TRBJ1-2; 7 bases match TRBD1. This CDR3 contains 16 residues. Germline trimming cut 3 bases from V and 8 bases from J; bases unmatched to any gene: 15. CDR1 is LGHNA and CDR2 is YNFKEQ in the germline V gene. This CDR3 reads CASSHRARDRQPGYTF. CDR3 nucleotide sequence: TGTGCCAGCAGCCATCGAGCCCGGGACAGACAACCCGGCTACACCTTC.

This clone occurred once. The V gene is TRBV19, the J gene TRBJ2-1, with D possibly matching TRBD1 (6 bases). CDR3 length: 15 amino acids. V was cut by 7 bases and J by 8 bases, with 21 bases left in between. CDR1 LNHDA and CDR2 SQIVND come from the germline V gene (reference sequence). The CDR3 loop is CASTLQGAIIHEQFF. In nucleotides, the CDR3 is TGTGCCAGTACCTTACAGGGTGCGATAATTCATGAGCAGTTCTTC.

The rearrangement uses TRBV25-1 and TRBJ2-4; 7 nucleotides agree with TRBD2. The CDR3 is 13 residues long. Germline lookup yields CDR1 MGHDK and CDR2 SYGVNS. With 6 bases clipped from V and 1 base from J, the junction kept 0 bases outside the gene matches. In DNA, the CDR3 is TGTGCCAGCAGCGGGGGGGCCAAAAACATTCAGTACTTC. Translation: CASSGGAKNIQYF.

Comment on this clone: The identical CDR3 is also encoded by other nucleotide sequences in the sample. The chain is built from TRBV2 and TRBJ2-1; D is uncertain. From germline, CDR1 is SNHLY and CDR2 FYNNEI. Trimming pared 3 bases from V and 9 bases from J, leaving 6 bases between. The CDR3 extends over 11 amino acids. The CDR3 here is CASSDGGEQFF. CDR3 coding DNA: TGTGCCAGCAGTGACGGCGGTGAGCAGTTCTTC.

This clone was picked up one time. J is TRBJ2-7 and V is TRBV4-1; 12 nucleotides agree with TRBD2. J gave up 6 bases and V 5 bases, and 8 bases lay outside the gene matches. CDR3 length: 15 residues. The germline CDR1 and CDR2 sequences are MGHRA and YSYEKL. Here the CDR3 DNA reads TGCGCCAGCAGCGCGACTAGCGGGAGACTTGGCGAGCAGTACTTC. Residues: CASSATSGRLGEQYF.

The chain combines TRBV7-2 with TRBJ1-5; D remains unclear. This CDR3 contains 13 residues. Trimming shortened V by 1 base and J by 8 bases, and 9 bases separated the two germline ends. Germline CDR1 is SGHTA and CDR2 is FQGNSA. The CDR3 nucleotides are TGTGCCAGCAGCTTAGGTGGGAGGGAGCCCCAGCATTTT. This translates into CASSLGGREPQHF.

V is TRBV5-1 and J is TRBJ2-4; TRBD1 might be the D (5 bases). Germline V CDR1 and CDR2: SGHRS, YFSETQ. V gave up 0 bases and J gave up 3 bases, with 7 bases separating them. The CDR3 is 14 residues long. CDR3 bases: TGCGCCAGCAGCTTGGGACAGTACAAAAACATTCAGTACTTC. Protein: CASSLGQYKNIQYF.

The CDR3 spells CASSAQDINYGYTF. The CDR3 DNA follows: TGCGCCAGCAGCGCGCAGGACATTAACTATGGCTACACCTTC. V gene TRBV5-1 combines with J gene TRBJ1-2, with a tentative D call TRBD1 (5 bases). With 4 bases removed from V and 1 base from J, the gap between germline ends came to 11 bases. Germline CDR1 and CDR2: SGHRS and YFSETQ. CDR3 length equals 14 residues.

The chain has TRBV7-8 and TRBJ1-4; no reliable D call. V dropped 1 base and J dropped 4 bases, with 10 bases sitting between them. CDR3 length equals 15 residues. CDR1 and CDR2 (germline): SGHVS, FQNEAQ. The CDR3 spells CASSLEYSINEKLFF. In nucleotides, the CDR3 is TGTGCCAGCAGCTTAGAGTACTCGATTAATGAAAAACTGTTTTTT.

This chain joins TRBV7-2 and TRBJ2-3, with D possibly matching TRBD1 (5 bases). This CDR3 is 11 amino acids long. Germline-derived CDR1 and CDR2 are SGHTA and FQGNSA. Trimming removed 5 bases from V and 8 bases from J, with 8 bases in between. As DNA, the CDR3 is TGTGCCAGCAGCAGCAGGGTTACGCAGTATTTT. Residues: CASSSRVTQYF.

The chain joins TRBV19 to TRBJ2-7, with TRBD1 matching over 7 bases. This CDR3 has 14 residues. J gave up 2 bases and V 10 bases, and 11 bases lay outside the gene matches. Germline V gene sequence: CDR1 LNHDA, CDR2 SQIVND (reference sequence). CDR3 sequence reads: CATKGAPGAYEQYF. CDR3 sequence (DNA): TGTGCCACCAAGGGGGCACCCGGGGCCTACGAGCAGTACTTC.

This sequence joins TRBV19 and TRBJ2-3; 12 positions agree with TRBD2. The CDR3 runs to 14 residues. Looked up from germline, CDR1 is LNHDA and CDR2 is SQIVND (reference sequence). Trimming cost V 7 bases and J 6 bases; bases outside gene matches: 5. CDR3 coding DNA: TGTGCCAGTACTAGCGGGAGGGCCCACGATACGCAGTATTTT. Its protein is CASTSGRAHDTQYF. The full variable domain, rest sourced from reference TRBV19 and TRBJ2-3, is DGGITQSPKYLFRKEGQNVTLSCEQNLNHDAMYWYRQDPGQGLRLIYYSQIVNDFQKGDIAEGYSVSREKKESFPLTVTSAQKNPTAFYLCASTSGRAHDTQYFGPGTRLTVL.

This clone was seen just once. The rearrangement joins TRBV28 to TRBJ1-5; D perhaps matches TRBD1 (5 bases). CDR3 length equals 15 residues. CDR1 and CDR2 from the germline V gene are MDHEN and SYDVKM. V lost 2 bases and J lost 2, with 10 bases in between. The DNA for the CDR3 is TGTGCCAGCAGTTTACAGGGAGGGGGCAATCAGCCCCAGCATTTT. The encoded protein is CASSLQGGGNQPQHF.

This clone was recorded once. V and J are TRBV30 and TRBJ1-5; D gene unclear. The V gene's germline CDR1 is GTSNPN and CDR2 SVGIG (reference sequence). CDR3 length: 13 residues. The V and J ends lost 2 bases and 7 bases respectively, with 12 bases between them. CDR3 sequence (DNA): TGTGCCTGGAGTCACCGGACTGAACAGCCCCAGCATTTT. Translated, it gives CAWSHRTEQPQHF.

This chain links TRBV5-1 with TRBJ2-5; TRBD2 aligns across 9 bases. This CDR3 has 15 amino acids. CDR1 is SGHRS and CDR2 is YFSETQ in the germline V gene. Losses at the gene ends were 2 bases for V and 0 bases for J; bases not matched to a gene: 2. The CDR3 here is CASSFIAGDQETQYF. CDR3 in DNA: TGCGCCAGCAGCTTTATAGCGGGGGACCAAGAGACCCAGTACTTC.